These 21 T cell receptor beta chains were sequenced from one sample in a study of blood T cell repertoires in COVID-19. Here immunoSEQ multiplex PCR was the method, and the copy in TCRdb shows in-frame clones only, minus some. Counted here are roughly 170,000 clones, approximately 82% occurring once; the ten biggest clones make up 3.6%. Sequencing was performed on PBMCs or T cells enriched from blood (not recorded which). The receptor source for this set is a woman in her forties or fifties in a cohort exposed to, infected with or recovered from COVID-19 (not recorded which).

This rearrangement joins TRBV19 to TRBJ1-5, with no clear D. V was shortened by 3 bases and J by 0 bases, with 9 bases between the two germline ends. In germline, CDR1 is LNHDA, CDR2 SQIVND (reference sequence). The CDR3 spans 15 residues. CDR3 in DNA: TGTGCCAGTAGTATGATAGATTATAGCAATCAGCCCCAGCATTTT. This codes for CASSMIDYSNQPQHF. Complete variable domain (other parts from reference TRBV19 and TRBJ1-5): DGGITQSPKYLFRKEGQNVTLSCEQNLNHDAMYWYRQDPGQGLRLIYYSQIVNDFQKGDIAEGYSVSREKKESFPLTVTSAQKNPTAFYLCASSMIDYSNQPQHFGDGTRLSIL.

V gene TRBV5-6 combines with J gene TRBJ1-4; no firm D call. Trimming stripped 1 base from V and 1 base from J, with 14 bases between. Germline lookup yields CDR1 SGHDT and CDR2 YYEEEE. The CDR3 is 17 amino acids. Here the CDR3 DNA reads TGTGCCAGCAGCTTGATCCGCGGCGAAATAACTAATGAAAAACTGTTTTTT. Translation: CASSLIRGEITNEKLFF.

This chain's CDR3 is CASSQDARQGGGTQYF. CDR3 DNA: TGTGCCAGCAGCCAAGATGCGCGACAGGGAGGAGGCACCCAGTACTTC. The V gene is TRBV3-1 (or the pseudogene TRBV3-2), the J gene TRBJ2-5; weak D call: TRBD1 (7 bases). V lost 0 bases and J lost 8, with 19 bases in between. CDR3 length: 16 amino acids. Germline V CDR1 and CDR2: LGHDT, YNNKEL (reference sequence).

V is TRBV5-1 and J is TRBJ2-3, with 8 bases fitting TRBD2. In germline, CDR1 is SGHRS, CDR2 YFSETQ. This CDR3 comprises 15 residues. V shed 0 bases and J 6 bases; nucleotides not matched to a gene: 6. CDR3 DNA sequence: TGCGCCAGCAGCTTGGAGTCAGCGGGGGTTGATACGCAGTATTTT. Translation gives CASSLESAGVDTQYF. Looking up the rest from reference TRBV5-1 and TRBJ2-3 gives the full variable domain: KAGVTQTPRYLIKTRGQQVTLSCSPISGHRSVSWYQQTPGQGLQFLFEYFSETQRNKGNFPGRFSGRQFSNSRSEMNVSTLELGDSALYLCASSLESAGVDTQYFGPGTRLTVL.

This CDR3 reads CASSLVYHYRDTIVQYF. The CDR3 DNA follows: TGTGCCAGCAGCTTGGTCTATCACTACCGGGATACTATAGTCCAGTACTTC. The chain is built from TRBV5-8 and TRBJ2-5; possibly TRBD2 for D (5 bases). Trimming pared 0 bases from V and 10 bases from J, leaving 25 bases between. This CDR3 is 17 amino acids long. Germline V gene lookup returns CDR1 SGHTS and CDR2 YDEGEE.

The chain is built from TRBV5-1 and TRBJ1-4, with 7 nucleotides matching TRBD1. This CDR3 comprises 14 residues. Germline-derived CDR1 and CDR2 are SGHRS and YFSETQ. The trim removed 3 bases at V and 8 bases at J, leaving 7 bases unmatched. Here the CDR3 reads CASSWTGTREKLFF. The CDR3 coding sequence is TGCGCCAGCAGCTGGACAGGTACTCGAGAAAAACTGTTTTTT.

The chain combines TRBV19 with TRBJ1-5, with TRBD1 as a possible D gene (5 bases). Trimming shortened V by 3 bases and J by 5 bases, and 11 bases separated the two germline ends. Germline CDR1 is LNHDA and CDR2 is SQIVND (reference sequence). This CDR3 contains 14 residues. The CDR3 DNA reads TGTGCCAGTAGTATTCGACAGAAAGATCAGCCCCAGCATTTT. Translated: CASSIRQKDQPQHF.

This clone was observed a few times. DNA for the CDR3: TGTGCCAGCTGCATGGGAGGGGACAATGAGCAGTTCTTC. Translating gives CASCMGGDNEQFF. V gene TRBV25-1 combines with J gene TRBJ2-1; 7 bases align to TRBD2. This CDR3 is 13 amino acids long. CDR1 is MGHDK and CDR2 is SYGVNS in the germline V gene. The V gene end was trimmed by 8 bases and the J gene end by 5 bases; junction bases not matched to a gene: 6.

The V and J genes are TRBV21-1 and TRBJ1-6; the DNA was not compared with TRBD1, the D call given in the table. TRBV21-1 counts as a pseudogene. This CDR3 is 16 amino acids long. Here the CDR3 reads CASSKAWDRENSPLHF. For the CDR3, the DNA is TGTGCCAGCAGCAAAGCCTGGGACAGGGAGAATTCACCCCTCCACTTT.

The rearrangement joins TRBV28 to TRBJ2-3; 14 bases map to TRBD2. Germline V CDR1 and CDR2: MDHEN, SYDVKM. J was trimmed by 4 bases and V by 6 bases; bases with no gene match: 9. CDR3 size: 17 residues. This chain's CDR3 is CASSPYGLAGGPDTQYF. The CDR3 coding sequence is TGTGCCAGCAGCCCTTACGGACTAGCGGGAGGCCCAGATACGCAGTATTTT.

This chain connects TRBV5-1 to TRBJ2-5, with 9 bases matching TRBD2. The germline V gene has CDR1 SGHRS and CDR2 YFSETQ. The CDR3 consists of 16 residues. The junction had 8 bases not matched to a gene; V was cut back by 4 bases and J by 1 base. Written as DNA, the CDR3 is TGCGCCAGCAGCCGTGGTGGTAGCGGGAGCCAAGAGACCCAGTACTTC. Protein sequence: CASSRGGSGSQETQYF.

The rearrangement links TRBV5-4 to TRBJ2-7; D perhaps matches TRBD2 (5 bases). V lost 4 bases and J 1 base, leaving 9 bases between the germline ends. Germline CDR1 reads SGHNT; CDR2 reads YYREEE (reference sequence). This CDR3 contains 13 residues. The DNA of the CDR3 is TGTGCCAGCAGCAGGACGGGGTCCTACGAGCAGTACTTC. Translation: CASSRTGSYEQYF.

The chain uses TRBV30 and TRBJ2-1; D unresolved. Germline CDR1 and CDR2: GTSNPN and SVGIG (reference sequence). This CDR3 comprises 12 residues. The ends were cut back, 1 base at V and 7 bases at J, with 8 bases in the middle. CDR3 DNA sequence: TGTGCCTGGAGTGGTGACGGGAATGAGCAGTTCTTC. Its translation is CAWSGDGNEQFF.

The rearrangement links TRBV28 to TRBJ1-5; D may be TRBD1 (6 bases). The CDR3 has 15 amino acids. Germline CDR1 reads MDHEN; CDR2 reads SYDVKM. V gave up 3 bases and J gave up 7 bases, with 16 bases separating them. The CDR3 is CASSFGTTGKQPQHF. CDR3 nucleotide sequence: TGTGCCAGCAGTTTTGGGACAACAGGGAAACAGCCCCAGCATTTT.

This rearrangement joins TRBV9 to TRBJ2-7; the match to TRBD1 covers 10 bases. J was trimmed by 6 bases and V by 3 bases; bases with no gene match: 12. Germline V gives CDR1 SGDLS, CDR2 YYNGEE. The CDR3 is 16 amino acids. The CDR3 DNA follows: TGTGCCAGCAGCGGAGCTGTGGGACAGGGGAATTTCGAGCAGTACTTC. Protein: CASSGAVGQGNFEQYF.

This sequence joins TRBV7-2 and TRBJ2-5, with D unresolved. The V end was cut by 1 base, the J end by 1 base, with 13 bases between. This CDR3 has 16 amino acids. Germline CDR1 is SGHTA and CDR2 is FQGNSA. The CDR3 is CASSLVGRYSQETQYF. DNA for the CDR3: TGTGCCAGCAGCTTAGTTGGTCGGTACTCCCAAGAGACCCAGTACTTC.

The chain couples TRBV6-2 or TRBV6-3 to TRBJ1-5; perhaps TRBD1 as D (6 bases). Trimming removed 6 bases at V and 0 bases at J, with 21 bases between. This CDR3 has 18 residues. Germline-derived CDR1 and CDR2 are MNHEY and SVGEGT. CDR3 sequence: CASSRPDFGGLSNQPQHF. In DNA, the CDR3 is TGTGCCAGCAGCAGACCAGATTTCGGGGGGCTTAGCAATCAGCCCCAGCATTTT.

The chain links TRBV2 to TRBJ1-1; D perhaps matches TRBD1 (5 bases). The CDR3 runs to 16 residues. V lost 4 bases, J lost 0 bases, and 15 bases lay in between. The V gene's germline CDR1 is SNHLY and CDR2 FYNNEI. The CDR3 spells CASSVDSSLMNTEAFF. The CDR3 coding sequence is TGTGCCAGCAGTGTCGACAGTAGTCTCATGAACACTGAAGCTTTCTTT.

The chain combines TRBV11-1 with TRBJ1-1; 7 bases match TRBD1. There are 16 residues in the CDR3. Per germline, CDR1 SGHAT and CDR2 FQDESV (reference sequence). V trimming: 4 bases; J trimming: 1 base; junction bases outside the gene matches: 9. The CDR3 nucleotides read TGTGCCAGCAGCTCCCGTAACAGGGGAAAGAACACTGAAGCTTTCTTT. Its translation: CASSSRNRGKNTEAFF.

The chain is built from TRBV6-5 and TRBJ2-5; D gene unclear. The V end lost 6 bases, the J end lost 1 base, and 15 bases lay between the germline ends. Germline-derived CDR1 and CDR2 are MNHEY and SVGAGI. This CDR3 spans 15 amino acids. CDR3 protein: CASRKALTSQETQYF. As DNA, the CDR3 is TGTGCCAGCAGGAAGGCACTAACGAGCCAAGAGACCCAGTACTTC.

The chain is built from TRBV19 and TRBJ2-4; no firm D call. Between the trimmed V and J ends, which lost 7 bases and 2 bases, there was a span of 9 bases. This CDR3 is 13 amino acids long. Germline loops: CDR1 LNHDA, CDR2 SQIVND (reference sequence). The CDR3 region is CASTPGSKNIQYF. For the CDR3, the DNA is TGTGCCAGTACGCCCGGGTCCAAAAACATTCAGTACTTC.